Sequencing of this T cell receptor beta chain was carried out in a study of blood T cell repertoires in COVID-19. On this clone: A read error may account for a junction end that differs from germline.

The V gene's germline CDR1 is SSHAT and CDR2 FNYEAQ (reference sequence). The CDR3 consists of 15 residues. TCRdb's table, derived via immunoSEQ multiplex PCR, lists solely in-frame clones and lacks some. Of roughly 250,000 clones listed, 75% to 90% were seen once; the top ten hold around 12%. Sequencing input: peripheral blood. This clonotype was obtained from a woman aged 60 to 75 with active or convalescent COVID-19. The rearrangement links TRBV7-7 to TRBJ2-1; D perhaps matches TRBD2 (6 bases). The CDR3 sequence is CASSPSPGTYNEQFF. DNA of the CDR3: TGTGCTAGCAGCCCAAGTCCAGGGACTTACAATGAGCAGTTCTTC.